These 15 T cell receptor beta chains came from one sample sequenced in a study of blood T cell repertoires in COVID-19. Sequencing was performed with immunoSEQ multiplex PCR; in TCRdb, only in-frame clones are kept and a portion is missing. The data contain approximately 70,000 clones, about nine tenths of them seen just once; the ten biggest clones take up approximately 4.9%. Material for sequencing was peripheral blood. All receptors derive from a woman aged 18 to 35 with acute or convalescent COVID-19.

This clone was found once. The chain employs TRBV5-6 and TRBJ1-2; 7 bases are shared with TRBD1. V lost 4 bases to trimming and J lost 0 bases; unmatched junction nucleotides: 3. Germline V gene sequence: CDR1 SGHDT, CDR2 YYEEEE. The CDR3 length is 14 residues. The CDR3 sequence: CASSGDSSNYGYTF. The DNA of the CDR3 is TGTGCCAGCAGCGGGGACAGCTCTAACTATGGCTACACCTTC.

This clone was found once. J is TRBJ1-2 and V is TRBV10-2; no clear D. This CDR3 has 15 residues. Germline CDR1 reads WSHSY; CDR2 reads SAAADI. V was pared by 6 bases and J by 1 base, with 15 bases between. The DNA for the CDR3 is TGCGCCAGCAGCATCGGAAGGAGGTTTAACTATGGCTACACCTTC. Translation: CASSIGRRFNYGYTF.

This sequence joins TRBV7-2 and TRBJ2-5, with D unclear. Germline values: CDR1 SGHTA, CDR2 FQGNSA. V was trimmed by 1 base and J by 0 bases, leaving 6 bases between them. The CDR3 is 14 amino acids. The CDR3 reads CASSLVRNQETQYF. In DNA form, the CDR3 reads TGTGCCAGCAGCTTAGTCAGAAACCAAGAGACCCAGTACTTC.

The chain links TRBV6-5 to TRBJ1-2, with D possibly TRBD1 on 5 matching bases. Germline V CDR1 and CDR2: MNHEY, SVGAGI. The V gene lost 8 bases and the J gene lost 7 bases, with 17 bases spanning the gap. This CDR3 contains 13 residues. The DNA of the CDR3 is TGTGCCAGCCTTGGTGCATTGGGGCTTGGCTACACCTTC. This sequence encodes CASLGALGLGYTF.

The CDR3 nucleotides read TGTGCCAGCAGCTTTTCGAGCGGGGGGGAGACCCAGTACTTC. Its protein product is CASSFSSGGETQYF. The genes are TRBV7-9 and TRBJ2-5, with 9 nucleotides matching TRBD2. This CDR3 contains 14 residues. V shed 3 bases, J shed 5 bases, and the junction held 4 bases outside the gene matches. Germline-derived CDR1 and CDR2 are SEHNR and FQNEAQ (reference sequence).

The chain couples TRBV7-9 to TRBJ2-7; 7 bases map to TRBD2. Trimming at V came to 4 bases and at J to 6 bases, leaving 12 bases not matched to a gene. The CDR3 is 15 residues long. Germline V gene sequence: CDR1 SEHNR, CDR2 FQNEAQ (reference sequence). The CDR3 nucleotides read TGTGCCAGCAGCTCCCCTGGACTAGGCTCCCGCGAGCAGTACTTC. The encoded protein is CASSSPGLGSREQYF.

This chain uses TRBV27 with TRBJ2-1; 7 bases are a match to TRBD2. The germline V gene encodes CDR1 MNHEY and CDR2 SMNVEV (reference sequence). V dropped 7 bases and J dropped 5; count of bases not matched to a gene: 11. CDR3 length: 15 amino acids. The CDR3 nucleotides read TGTGCCAGCACCCCTTTGGCTAGCGGCCACAATGAGCAGTTCTTC. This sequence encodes CASTPLASGHNEQFF.

The CDR3 sequence: CASSPDRGRETQYF. The CDR3 bases are TGTGCCAGCAGCCCGGACAGGGGTAGAGAGACCCAGTACTTC. The J gene is TRBJ2-5, the V gene TRBV5-4, with 9 bases matching TRBD1. Trimming removed 4 bases from V and 4 bases from J; junction bases left unmatched: 5. The CDR3 contains 14 residues. Per germline, CDR1 SGHNT and CDR2 YYREEE (reference sequence).

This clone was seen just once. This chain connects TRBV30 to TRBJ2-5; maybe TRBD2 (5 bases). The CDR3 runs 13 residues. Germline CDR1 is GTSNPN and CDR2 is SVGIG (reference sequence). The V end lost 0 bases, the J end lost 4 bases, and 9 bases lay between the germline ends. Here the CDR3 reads CAWSVRGGETQYF. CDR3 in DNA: TGTGCCTGGAGTGTTCGAGGAGGAGAGACCCAGTACTTC.

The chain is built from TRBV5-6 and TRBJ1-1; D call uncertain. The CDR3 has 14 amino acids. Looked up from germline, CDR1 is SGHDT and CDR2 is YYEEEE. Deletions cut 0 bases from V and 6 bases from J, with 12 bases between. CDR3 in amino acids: CASSLDSYGSEAFF. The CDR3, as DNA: TGTGCCAGCAGCTTGGATTCGTATGGCTCTGAAGCTTTCTTT. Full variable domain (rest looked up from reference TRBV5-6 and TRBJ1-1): DAGVTQSPTHLIKTRGQQVTLRCSPKSGHDTVSWYQQALGQGPQFIFQYYEEEERQRGNFPDRFSGHQFPNYSSELNVNALLLGDSALYLCASSLDSYGSEAFFGQGTRLTVV.

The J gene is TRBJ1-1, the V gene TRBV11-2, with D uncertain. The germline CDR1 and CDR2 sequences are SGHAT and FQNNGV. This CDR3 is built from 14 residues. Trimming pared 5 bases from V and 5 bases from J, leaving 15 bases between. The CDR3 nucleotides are TGTGCCAGCAGCCCCTTGGCGGGGTTGACTGAAGCTTTCTTT. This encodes CASSPLAGLTEAFF.

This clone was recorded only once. In DNA, the CDR3 is TGTGCCAGCAGTTACGAGGCGGGACTCGTGGACAATGAGCAGTTCTTC. Its protein is CASSYEAGLVDNEQFF. The rearrangement links TRBV2 to TRBJ2-1, with D perhaps TRBD2 (6 bases). Germline CDR1 SNHLY, CDR2 FYNNEI. V lost 5 bases and J lost 5, with 19 bases in between. The CDR3 has 16 amino acids.

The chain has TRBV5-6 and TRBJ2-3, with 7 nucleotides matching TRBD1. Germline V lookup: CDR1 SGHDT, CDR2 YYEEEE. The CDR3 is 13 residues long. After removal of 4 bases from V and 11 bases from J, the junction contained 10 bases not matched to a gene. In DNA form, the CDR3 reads TGTGCCAGCAGCCGGGACAGCCACCCATTGCAGTATTTT. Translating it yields CASSRDSHPLQYF. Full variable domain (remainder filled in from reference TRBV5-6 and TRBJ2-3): DAGVTQSPTHLIKTRGQQVTLRCSPKSGHDTVSWYQQALGQGPQFIFQYYEEEERQRGNFPDRFSGHQFPNYSSELNVNALLLGDSALYLCASSRDSHPLQYFGPGTRLTVL.

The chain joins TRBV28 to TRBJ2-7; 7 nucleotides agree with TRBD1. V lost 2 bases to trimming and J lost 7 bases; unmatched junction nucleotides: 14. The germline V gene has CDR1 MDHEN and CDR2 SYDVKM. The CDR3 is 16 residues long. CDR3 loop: CASSLHRAGQDGEQYF. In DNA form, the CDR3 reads TGTGCCAGCAGTTTACACCGTGCCGGACAGGATGGGGAGCAGTACTTC.

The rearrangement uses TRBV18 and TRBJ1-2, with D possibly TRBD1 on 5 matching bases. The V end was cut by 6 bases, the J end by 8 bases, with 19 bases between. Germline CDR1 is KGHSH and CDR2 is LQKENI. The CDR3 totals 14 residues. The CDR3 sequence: CASSPTDSTVGYTF. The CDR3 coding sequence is TGTGCCAGCTCTCCTACCGATTCGACAGTCGGCTACACCTTC.